The 13 T cell receptor beta chains given below trace back to one sample, sequenced in a study of blood T cell repertoires in COVID-19. Data came from immunoSEQ multiplex PCR; TCRdb stores just in-frame clones and leaves some out. The sample consists of hundreds of thousands of clones, 70% to 85% of them appearing once. Sequencing was performed on peripheral blood. The receptors were sampled from a man at least 80 years old with acute or convalescent COVID-19.

The chain links TRBV3-1 (or the pseudogene TRBV3-2) to TRBJ1-2, with unresolved D. V dropped 0 bases and J dropped 4 bases, with 21 bases sitting between them. Germline CDR1 and CDR2: LGHDT and YNNKEL (reference sequence). The CDR3 totals 18 residues. The CDR3 sequence: CASSQDRGQTPHLYGYTF. DNA of the CDR3: TGTGCCAGCAGCCAAGATAGAGGTCAGACGCCCCACCTCTATGGCTACACCTTC.

The chain has TRBV28 and TRBJ1-5, with TRBD1 matching 9 bases. Trimming removed 4 bases from V and 6 bases from J; junction bases left unmatched: 10. This CDR3 contains 16 residues. Germline V gene lookup returns CDR1 MDHEN and CDR2 SYDVKM. The CDR3 region has the DNA TGTGCCAGCAGTTCAGGCGGACAGGGGCTAGGTCAGCCCCAGCATTTT. Translating it yields CASSSGGQGLGQPQHF.

This clone showed up just once. The rearrangement uses TRBV2 and TRBJ2-1, with 12 nucleotides matching TRBD2. The CDR3 sequence is 15 residues long. Germline V gene data show CDR1 as SNHLY and CDR2 as FYNNEI. Germline trimming cut 4 bases from V and 10 bases from J; bases unmatched to any gene: 8. CDR3 DNA: TGTGCCAGCAGTGTTAGGACTAGCGGGATAAACGAGCAGTTCTTC. Translated, it gives CASSVRTSGINEQFF. Variable domain in full (rest from reference TRBV2 and TRBJ2-1): EPEVTQTPSHQVTQMGQEVILRCVPISNHLYFYWYRQILGQKVEFLVSFYNNEISEKSEIFDDQFSVERPDGSNFTLKIRSTKLEDSAMYFCASSVRTSGINEQFFGPGTRLTVL.

This rearrangement joins TRBV6-5 to TRBJ1-1; D is perhaps TRBD1 (5 bases). This CDR3 has 14 amino acids. Trimming shortened V by 4 bases and J by 0 bases, and 9 bases separated the two germline ends. The V gene's germline CDR1 is MNHEY and CDR2 SVGAGI. The CDR3, as DNA: TGTGCCAGCAGTTCCAACAGGTTGAACACTGAAGCTTTCTTT. Translated, it gives CASSSNRLNTEAFF.

The rearrangement links TRBV9 to TRBJ2-3; 7 bases are a match to TRBD2. Trimming cost V 0 bases and J 2 bases; bases outside gene matches: 3. CDR1 is SGDLS and CDR2 is YYNGEE in the germline V gene. The CDR3 spans 15 residues. The CDR3 DNA sequence: TGTGCCAGCAGCGTAGGAGCGGGGTACACAGATACGCAGTATTTT. It codes for CASSVGAGYTDTQYF.

The J gene is TRBJ1-3, the V gene TRBV6-6; TRBD1 matches 7 bases. This CDR3 region has 13 residues. Trimming removed 6 bases from V and 6 bases from J; junction bases left unmatched: 5. CDR1 and CDR2 (germline): MNHNY, SVGAGI (reference sequence). CDR3 nucleotides: TGTGCCAGCAGCCCTACAGGGGTAAACACCATATATTTT. This translates into CASSPTGVNTIYF.

This clone appeared once. This chain links TRBV7-8 with TRBJ2-5; weak D call: TRBD2 (5 bases). CDR1 is SGHVS and CDR2 is FQNEAQ in the germline V gene. The ends were cut back, 5 bases at V and 8 bases at J, with 18 bases in the middle. The CDR3 contains 14 residues. The CDR3 nucleotides are TGTGCCAGCAGCCCATTAGCGCGGTCGGTTACCCAGTACTTC. This codes for CASSPLARSVTQYF.

The table lists this clone with a count of one. This chain uses TRBV3-1 (or the pseudogene TRBV3-2) with TRBJ1-2; D remains unclear. CDR1 LGHDT and CDR2 YNNKEL come from the germline V gene (reference sequence). Trimming took off 3 bases at V and 0 bases at J, with 11 bases between the two ends. This CDR3 is 15 amino acids long. The CDR3 region is CASSQRDLSNYGYTF. DNA for the CDR3: TGTGCCAGCAGCCAGCGAGATCTCTCTAACTATGGCTACACCTTC.

CDR3 nucleotide sequence: TGTGCCAGTAGCTCTTCGGGATTCGTTACCTACAATGAGCAGTTCTTC. Protein: CASSSSGFVTYNEQFF. The genes are TRBV19 and TRBJ2-1, with TRBD2 as a possible D gene (5 bases). Trimming left V 6 bases short and J 2 bases short, with 17 bases between. CDR3 length: 16 amino acids. The germline CDR1 and CDR2 sequences are LNHDA and SQIVND (reference sequence).

V and J are TRBV5-1 and TRBJ2-1; tentative D call: TRBD1 (5 bases). Germline assignment: CDR1 SGHRS and CDR2 YFSETQ. The CDR3 has 14 residues. The V end lost 3 bases, the J end lost 2 bases, and 9 bases lay between the germline ends. The chain's CDR3 is CASSYTQAYNEQFF. DNA for the CDR3: TGCGCCAGCAGCTACACACAGGCCTACAATGAGCAGTTCTTC.

The CDR3 is CASSESTRETQYF. The CDR3 nucleotides read TGCGCCAGCAGTGAGTCGACTCGGGAGACCCAGTACTTC. The rearrangement uses TRBV10-2 and TRBJ2-5, with no clear D. V lost 0 bases to trimming and J lost 5 bases, with 7 bases between them. The germline V gene encodes CDR1 WSHSY and CDR2 SAAADI. This CDR3 spans 13 amino acids.

The chain combines TRBV6-5 with TRBJ1-5; D is unresolved. The CDR3 covers 15 residues. V lost 11 bases and J 2 bases, leaving 19 bases between the germline ends. CDR1 and CDR2 (germline): MNHEY, SVGAGI. In DNA, the CDR3 is TGTGCCTCGGTTCCCGGGTCTAAGGGCAATCAGCCCCAGCATTTT. It encodes CASVPGSKGNQPQHF.

The chain combines TRBV19 with TRBJ2-3, with 11 bases aligning to TRBD2. V shed 1 base, J shed 4 bases, and the junction held 13 bases outside the gene matches. Germline V gene data show CDR1 as LNHDA and CDR2 as SQIVND (reference sequence). There are 19 residues in the CDR3. CDR3 coding DNA: TGTGCCAGTAGTATAGTCCCCTTTTCACTAGCGGGAGAGTCAGATACGCAGTATTTT. Its translation is CASSIVPFSLAGESDTQYF.